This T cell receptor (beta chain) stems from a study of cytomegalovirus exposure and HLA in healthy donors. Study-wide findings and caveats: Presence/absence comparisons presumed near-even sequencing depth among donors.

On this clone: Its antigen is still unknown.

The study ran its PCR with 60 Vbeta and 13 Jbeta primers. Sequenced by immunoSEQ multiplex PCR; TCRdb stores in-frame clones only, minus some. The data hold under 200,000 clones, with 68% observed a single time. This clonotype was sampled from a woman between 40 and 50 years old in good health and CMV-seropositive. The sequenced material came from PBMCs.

The CDR3 coding sequence is TGCGCCAGCAGCTTGGTCCGGGGGGACAATGAGCAGTTCTTC. Its protein product is CASSLVRGDNEQFF. The V gene is TRBV5-1, the J gene TRBJ2-1, with 7 bases lining up with TRBD2. J gave up 5 bases and V 0 bases, and 2 bases lay outside the gene matches. The CDR3 has 14 amino acids. The germline CDR1 and CDR2 sequences are SGHRS and YFSETQ.